The source of this T cell receptor beta chain is a study of control samples from healthy donors and cancer patients. Trimming cost V 6 bases and J 6 bases, with 18 bases left between them. Looked up from germline, CDR1 is SGHAT and CDR2 is FQNNGV. CDR3 length: 14 amino acids. Assay: immunoSEQ multiplex PCR; the TCRdb copy retains only in-frame clones and omits some. Of 50,000 or so clones in the sample, about four fifths were seen once. This clone was seen only once. Specimen: blood. This TCR was sampled from a man in his sixties or seventies in good health. V is TRBV11-2 and J is TRBJ2-7; possible D gene TRBD1, 7 bases. The CDR3 here is CASSKGGRGSEQYF. The CDR3 DNA reads as TGTGCCAGCAGTAAGGGGGGCAGGGGGAGCGAGCAGTACTTC. Looking up the rest from reference TRBV11-2 and TRBJ2-7 gives the full variable domain: EAGVAQSPRYKIIEKRQSVAFWCNPISGHATLYWYQQILGQGPKLLIQFQNNGVVDDSQLPKDRFSAERLKGVDSTLKIQPAKLEDSAVYLCASSKGGRGSEQYFGPGTRLTVT.